The rows below give T cell receptor beta chains drawn from one sample of a study of T cell repertoires in cytomegalovirus infection. A single record per CDR3 protein comes from TCRdb applying MiXCR to the reads. The table lists around 740,000 distinct CDR3 sequences, about 40% of them singletons. Material: PBMCs. Receptors were obtained from a human donor in good health (CMV status not recorded). Some clones in this sample may be carry-over from other donors' samples. The CDR3 runs from the conserved cysteine through the conserved F or W. Each record gives: V gene, D gene, J gene, CDR3 protein. D genes are given only for firm matches.

TRBV12-3/TRBV12-4	.	TRBJ2-1	CASSSQQTVYNEQFF
TRBV11-1	.	TRBJ2-3	CASSLGGAGITDTQYF
TRBV20-1	.	TRBJ1-2	CSARDPQTNYGYTF
TRBV4-1	.	TRBJ2-1	CASSQDPSSYNEQFF
TRBV28	.	TRBJ1-2	CASSSRPFARGYTF
TRBV20-1	.	TRBJ2-7	CSAYRAQGVAGEQYF
TRBV12-5	.	TRBJ2-1	CASGSGSSHNEQFF
TRBV2	.	TRBJ2-4	CASTTGRGAKNIQYF
TRBV19	.	TRBJ2-7	CASSIDRATGQYF
TRBV6-1	.	TRBJ1-1	CASSDNVRAFEAFF
TRBV14	.	TRBJ2-5	CASSQDHSLRETQYF
TRBV28	TRBD2	TRBJ2-5	CASSQTSGRIPRQETQYF
TRBV7-8	.	TRBJ2-2	CASSLRDRTGELFF
TRBV6-1	TRBD1	TRBJ1-1	CASSHRGPWTEAFF
TRBV6-8	.	TRBJ2-1	CASSYGTGKMSEQFF
TRBV6-6	TRBD1	TRBJ1-5	CASSSITGGGQPQHF
TRBV6-5	.	TRBJ2-3	CASSMELGSTDTQYF
TRBV13	.	TRBJ1-1	CASSLAQGGAATEAFF
TRBV19	.	TRBJ2-2	CASSIGSPGELFF
TRBV5-5	.	TRBJ2-1	CASRLNGRERNEQFF
TRBV6-5	.	TRBJ1-1	CASSTYPGNTEAFF
TRBV7-8	.	TRBJ2-1	CASSRGRRTYNEQFF
TRBV20-1	.	TRBJ1-4	CSARTPATNEKLFF
TRBV14	.	TRBJ1-3	CASSQLGSGNTIYF
TRBV2	.	TRBJ1-5	CASSEGGRRTNQPQHF
TRBV6-2/TRBV6-3	TRBD2	TRBJ2-1	CASSYRGGAYNEQFF
TRBV29-1	.	TRBJ1-6	CSVELNNSPLHF
TRBV12-5	TRBD2	TRBJ2-1	CASGPNTTSGRFNKQFF
TRBV12-3/TRBV12-4	.	TRBJ1-3	CASSFPLQGIRIYF
TRBV7-8	TRBD2	TRBJ2-1	CASSPWTSGGMYEQFF
TRBV5-4	TRBD1	TRBJ2-5	CASSPGWTGGLETQYF
TRBV2	.	TRBJ1-2	CASSQDKGGYTF
TRBV6-5	.	TRBJ1-1	CASSYSRDLNTEAFF
TRBV11-2	TRBD1	TRBJ1-2	CASSLSPGQGLYGYTF
TRBV25-1	TRBD1	TRBJ1-5	CASSQGQGLNQPQHF
TRBV7-8	.	TRBJ1-4	CASSLGTANNEKLFF
TRBV6-1	.	TRBJ1-5	CASSVKGTARQPQHF
TRBV5-1	.	TRBJ2-3	CASTGQGTDTQYF
TRBV2	.	TRBJ1-1	CASSEPDFNTEAFF
TRBV2	TRBD1	TRBJ2-2	CASRTDRANTGELFF
TRBV28	.	TRBJ2-7	CASSLYVDGAYFERSYEQYF
TRBV19	.	TRBJ2-1	CASSITGKEGHEQFF
TRBV7-8	.	TRBJ1-3	CASSLRGDGNTIYF
TRBV19	TRBD1	TRBJ2-1	CASRTGTGSTEGQFF
TRBV12-3/TRBV12-4	TRBD1	TRBJ1-1	CASSIQGARTEAFF
TRBV4-1	TRBD1	TRBJ1-5	CASSHGTGPDQPQHF
TRBV29-1	.	TRBJ2-7	CSAGGDTPYEQYF
TRBV13	TRBD1	TRBJ1-3	CASSDSTRTGEGSGNTIYF
TRBV28	.	TRBJ1-4	CDSSSGRPNEKLFF
TRBV12-3/TRBV12-4	TRBD1	TRBJ1-4	CASSPGDRATEKLFF
TRBV20-1	TRBD2	TRBJ2-1	CSAGAGGGNEQFF
TRBV6-1	.	TRBJ2-5	CASSYGANLGETQYF
TRBV28	.	TRBJ2-7	CASSKPGLGHYEQYF
TRBV10-3	.	TRBJ1-5	CAISEIGQLSNQPQHF
TRBV11-3	TRBD1	TRBJ2-7	CASSWGTGPYEQYF
TRBV12-3/TRBV12-4	.	TRBJ1-6	CASSVGHSSYNSPLHF
TRBV28	TRBD1	TRBJ2-2	CATLGQANTGELFF
TRBV5-6	TRBD2	TRBJ2-1	CASSLLAGRVLF
TRBV28	.	TRBJ2-7	CASSWSYEQYF
TRBV6-1	.	TRBJ1-1	CASRRPLWAMAEAFF